This paragraph reports one TCR beta chain. What it recognizes is unknown. This sample is part of a study of T-cell reconstitution after alpha-beta-depleted transplantation in children. Unique molecular identifiers featured in how the TCRbeta library was prepared. A single record per CDR3 protein comes from TCRdb applying MiXCR to the PCR reads. The sample includes about 980,000 distinct CDR3 sequences, under 30% of them seen just once. The ends were cut back, 5 bases at V and 1 base at J, with 14 bases in the middle. Germline loops: CDR1 MNHEY, CDR2 SMNVEV (reference sequence). The CDR3 has 15 residues. Study-wide points: At day 60, the high TCRbeta diversity found in some patients originated from recipient T cells and thymic progenitors that had survived. Several hundred expanded graft clones reportedly gave rise to the alpha-beta T cells present about two months after transplant.

Sequencing was performed on PBMCs, mostly from graft donor cells, taken 360 days after TCRalphabeta/CD19-depleted stem cell transplant. The receptor's source is a boy under two years old who had a stem cell transplant for SCID, so the T cells may come from the graft donor. The chain joins TRBV27 to TRBJ2-5; no firm D call. CDR3 DNA sequence: TGTGCCAGCAGTCCCCGACGCCTTACCCAAGAGACCCAGTACTTC. This encodes CASSPRRLTQETQYF.